This passage covers 10 T cell receptor beta chains from one sample sequenced in a study of identical twins. TCRdb re-called the 5' RACE reads through MiXCR, storing one row per CDR3 protein. This table has under 300,000 distinct CDR3 sequences, 11% to 15% appearing once. Sample: memory (CD45RO+) T cells sorted from blood. The receptors derive from a woman aged 18-30 years in good health.

This clonotype has a count of ten or more. The limits of the CDR3 on the DNA are not certain, so only TCRdb's listed CDR3 is given. This chain connects TRBV18 to TRBJ1-1. The CDR3 has 17 residues if both end residues are counted. CDR1 KGHSH and CDR2 LQKENI come from the germline V gene. The CDR3: CASSPPSGRGGTGEAFF.

This clonotype was picked up a small number of times. The chain joins TRBV7-2 to TRBJ2-7; 9 bases fit TRBD2. The CDR3 has 16 amino acids. J lost 3 bases, V lost 5 bases, and 11 bases had no gene match. CDR1 is SGHTA and CDR2 is FQGNSA in the germline V gene. This chain's CDR3 is CASSLQGAGGLYEQYF. In DNA, the CDR3 is TGTGCCAGCAGCCTACAGGGCGCGGGGGGGCTCTACGAGCAGTACTTC.

This clonotype was recorded a few times. This chain uses TRBV27 with TRBJ1-2; TRBD1 agrees at 7 bases. Germline V gives CDR1 MNHEY, CDR2 SMNVEV (reference sequence). Trimming cost V 6 bases and J 3 bases; bases outside gene matches: 4. The CDR3 is 13 residues long. The DNA of the CDR3 is TGTGCCAGCAGGACCGACAGGGACTATGGCTACACCTTC. It yields the protein CASRTDRDYGYTF.

In this sample, this clonotype turned up many times. The chain uses TRBV5-6 and TRBJ2-7; D remains unclear. V lost 0 bases, J lost 9 bases, and 7 bases lay in between. CDR1 is SGHDT, CDR2 YYEEEE, per germline. This CDR3 spans 11 amino acids. This CDR3 is CASSLGSAQYF. The CDR3, as DNA: TGTGCCAGCAGCTTGGGGTCCGCGCAGTACTTC.

This clonotype appeared many times. This chain uses TRBV29-1 with TRBJ1-4; D is possibly TRBD1 (5 bases). The V and J ends lost 7 bases and 0 bases respectively, with 18 bases between them. The CDR3 length is 16 residues. CDR1 is SQVTM and CDR2 is ANQGSEA in the germline V gene. The CDR3 DNA sequence: TGCAGCGCTGGCGGGCTTCAGGGCGCAACTAATGAAAAACTGTTTTTT. The encoded protein is CSAGGLQGATNEKLFF.

This clonotype showed up just a few times. The chain recombines TRBV18 with TRBJ2-2; D may be TRBD2 (6 bases). Per the germline V gene, CDR1 is KGHSH and CDR2 is LQKENI. The ends were cut back, 5 bases at V and 0 bases at J, with 13 bases in the middle. This CDR3 is 16 amino acids long. The CDR3 reads CASSGDSGPNTGELFF. Here the CDR3 DNA reads TGTGCCAGCTCAGGGGATAGCGGCCCGAACACCGGGGAGCTGTTTTTT.

This clonotype was observed at least ten times. V and J are TRBV5-1 and TRBJ2-3; no definite D call. Trimming cost V 7 bases and J 2 bases, with 17 bases left between them. Germline V CDR1 and CDR2: SGHRS, YFSETQ. This CDR3 is built from 15 residues. In DNA, the CDR3 is TGCGCCAGCTGCATCAGTTCTGTGGACACAGATACGCAGTATTTT. Translated, it gives CASCISSVDTDTQYF. The full variable domain, its missing parts supplied by reference TRBV5-1 and TRBJ2-3, is KAGVTQTPRYLIKTRGQQVTLSCSPISGHRSVSWYQQTPGQGLQFLFEYFSETQRNKGNFPGRFSGRQFSNSRSEMNVSTLELGDSALYLCASCISSVDTDTQYFGPGTRLTVL.

This clonotype showed up just a few times. This sequence joins TRBV27 and TRBJ1-6, with D possibly TRBD1 on 6 matching bases. With 2 bases removed from V and 7 bases from J, the gap between germline ends came to 6 bases. This CDR3 is built from 13 residues. Per the germline V gene, CDR1 is MNHEY and CDR2 is SMNVEV (reference sequence). CDR3 in DNA: TGTGCCAGCAGTTTAAGGGGGAATTCACCCCTCCACTTT. Encoded protein: CASSLRGNSPLHF.

The chain joins TRBV5-6 to TRBJ2-1, with a possible D match to TRBD2 (6 bases). The CDR3 is 16 amino acids. With 0 bases removed from V and 5 bases from J, the gap between germline ends came to 15 bases. CDR1 is SGHDT and CDR2 is YYEEEE in the germline V gene. CDR3 coding DNA: TGTGCCAGCAGCTTGGTACGGGGGTGGGATAACAATGAGCAGTTCTTC. It translates to CASSLVRGWDNNEQFF.

This clonotype appeared a few times. The chain carries TRBV20-1 and TRBJ2-3; TRBD2 matches 9 bases. The CDR3 sequence is 16 residues long. Germline V gene data show CDR1 as DFQATT and CDR2 as SNEGSKA (reference sequence). The trim removed 6 bases at V and 5 bases at J, leaving 15 bases unmatched. The CDR3 region has the DNA TGCAGTGCCTCCCCGAATAGCGGGAGCAGGGAAGATACGCAGTATTTT. This sequence encodes CSASPNSGSREDTQYF.